The T cell receptor beta chain described here comes from a study of early T cells in non-severe SARS-CoV-2 infection. Study information: The study sequenced bulk RNA from unsorted whole blood, with chains unpaired. Study results and limitations: Lookups in VDJdb leaned toward anti-spike CD8 responses and missed private and CD4 specificities.

This clonotype appeared many times. The antigen remains undetermined. Germline V gene lookup returns CDR1 KGHDR and CDR2 SFDVKD. V lost 3 bases, J lost 4 bases, and 16 bases stayed unmatched. CDR3 length: 18 residues. The protocol attached unique molecular identifiers to individual cDNA molecules. One entry per CDR3 protein results from TCRdb running MiXCR on the 5' RACE reads. This sample has roughly 61,000 distinct CDR3 sequences, with 10% to 14% found just once. This clonotype was sampled from an adult who was a healthcare worker with PCR-confirmed SARS-CoV-2 infection or an uninfected control (not recorded which). This chain connects TRBV24-1 to TRBJ2-5; 7 nucleotides line up with TRBD1. Sequencing input: whole blood. The CDR3 region is CATSDPQDRVGARETQYF. Here the CDR3 DNA reads TGTGCCACCAGTGATCCCCAAGACAGGGTTGGAGCTCGAGAGACCCAGTACTTC.